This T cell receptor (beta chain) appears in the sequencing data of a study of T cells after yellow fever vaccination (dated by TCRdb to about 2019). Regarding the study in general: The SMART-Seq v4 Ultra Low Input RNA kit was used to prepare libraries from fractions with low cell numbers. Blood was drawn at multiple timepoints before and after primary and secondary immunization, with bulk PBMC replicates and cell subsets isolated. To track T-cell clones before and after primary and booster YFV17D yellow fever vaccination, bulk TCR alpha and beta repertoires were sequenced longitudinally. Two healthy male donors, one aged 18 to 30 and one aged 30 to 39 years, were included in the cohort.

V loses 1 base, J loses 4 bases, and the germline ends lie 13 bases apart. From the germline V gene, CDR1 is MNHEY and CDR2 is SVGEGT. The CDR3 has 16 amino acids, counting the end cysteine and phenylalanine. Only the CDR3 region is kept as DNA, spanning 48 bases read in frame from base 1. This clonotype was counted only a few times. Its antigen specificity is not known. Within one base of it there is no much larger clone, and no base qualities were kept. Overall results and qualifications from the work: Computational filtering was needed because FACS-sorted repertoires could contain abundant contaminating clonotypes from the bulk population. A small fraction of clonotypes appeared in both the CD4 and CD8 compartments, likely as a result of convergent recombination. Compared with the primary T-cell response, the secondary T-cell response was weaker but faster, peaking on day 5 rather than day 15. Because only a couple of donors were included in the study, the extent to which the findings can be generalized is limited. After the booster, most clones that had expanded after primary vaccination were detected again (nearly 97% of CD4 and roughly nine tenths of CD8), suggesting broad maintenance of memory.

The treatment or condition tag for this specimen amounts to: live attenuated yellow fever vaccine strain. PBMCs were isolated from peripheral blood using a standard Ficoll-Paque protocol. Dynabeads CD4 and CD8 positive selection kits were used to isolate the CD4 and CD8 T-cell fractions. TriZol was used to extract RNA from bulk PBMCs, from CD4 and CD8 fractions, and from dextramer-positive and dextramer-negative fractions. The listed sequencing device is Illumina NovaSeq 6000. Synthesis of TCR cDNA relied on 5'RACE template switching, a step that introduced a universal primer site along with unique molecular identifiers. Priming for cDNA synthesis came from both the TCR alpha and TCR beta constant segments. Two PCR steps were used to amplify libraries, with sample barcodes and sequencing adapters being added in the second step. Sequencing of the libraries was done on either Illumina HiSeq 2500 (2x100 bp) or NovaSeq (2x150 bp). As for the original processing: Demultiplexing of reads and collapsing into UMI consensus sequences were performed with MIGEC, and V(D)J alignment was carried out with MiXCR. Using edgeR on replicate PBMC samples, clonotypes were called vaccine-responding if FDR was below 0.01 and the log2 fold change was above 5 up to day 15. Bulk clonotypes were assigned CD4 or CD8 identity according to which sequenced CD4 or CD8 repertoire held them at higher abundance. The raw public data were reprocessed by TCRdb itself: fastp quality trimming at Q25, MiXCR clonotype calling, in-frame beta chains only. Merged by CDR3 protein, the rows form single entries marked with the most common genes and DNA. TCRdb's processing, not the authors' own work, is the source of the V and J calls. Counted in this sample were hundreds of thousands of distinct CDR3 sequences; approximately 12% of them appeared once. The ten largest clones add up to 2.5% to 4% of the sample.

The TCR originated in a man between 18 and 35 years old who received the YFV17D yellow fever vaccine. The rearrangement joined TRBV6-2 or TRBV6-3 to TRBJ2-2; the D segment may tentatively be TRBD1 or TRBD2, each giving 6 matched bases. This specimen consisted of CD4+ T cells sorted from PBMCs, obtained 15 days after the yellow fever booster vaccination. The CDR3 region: CASSYWTGAPTGELFF. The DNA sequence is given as TGTGCCAGCAGTTACTGGACGGGGGCGCCCACCGGGGAGCTGTTTTTT.